The subject of this entry is one TCR beta chain. Its binding antigen is unknown. One base away there is no much larger clone; base qualities are not given. The data are from a study of shared clonotypes between healthy human individuals (dated by TCRdb to about 2020). About the study as a whole: A couple of women and a few men aged 18 to 49 years were included in the cohort. Each donor's leukapheresis produced roughly between roughly 0.85 and 10 billion PBMCs. Different laboratories and diverse techniques were used to prepare libraries and sequence TCR repertoires, to increase sequencing depth and limit assay-specific biases. Blood TCR repertoires of roughly 5 healthy adults were deeply sequenced to estimate repertoire size and the extent of clonotype sharing between individuals. For each donor, CD4 naive and CD4 memory were each given three plates, CD8 naive was given two plates, and CD8 memory was given one plate.

The donors were healthy, HIV-negative adults with no recently reported acute infections or vaccinations. Every donor was a Caucasian adult residing in Nashville, Tennessee, USA. Magnetic negative selection was used to enrich CD4+ T cells, after which naive cells were positively selected on CD45RA and the negative fraction became the memory subset. Blood was collected by leukapheresis, and PBMCs were isolated by Ficoll-Histopaque density gradient centrifugation and then cryopreserved in liquid nitrogen vapor phase. Analytical flow cytometry was used to check the purity and quantity of each magnetically sorted T cell population. Genomic DNA was isolated from every sorted fraction and measured by UV absorbance on a Nanodrop 2000c. From the cysteine through the phenylalanine, the CDR3 covers 14 amino acids. Of the read, only the CDR3 DNA is kept; its 42 bases are in frame from base 1. V sheds 2 bases and J sheds 2 bases, leaving 11 bases between their ends. CDR1 and CDR2 (SGHRS, YFSETQ) derive from the germline V gene.

Study-wide findings and limitations: Estimated clonotype richness was generally larger for naive than for memory subsets. The small number of donors limited the genetic and exposure-history diversity represented. Based on pairwise subsampling, the degree of clonotype sharing among donors was expected to be affected by sequencing depth. Only blood was sampled, and tissue TCR repertoires likely differ from those in blood. Clonotypes shared by all four sorted-subset donors showed higher generation probabilities than non-shared clonotypes. Even with the large sequencing depth, rarefaction of the sorted-subset datasets indicated that sequencing was incomplete. Approximately 5% of naive CD4, 3% to 3.5% of naive CD8, roughly 2.4% of memory CD4, and roughly 0.4% of memory CD8 clonotypes were shared across four donors.

Using the deep immunoSEQ assay, TCR CDR3 regions were amplified from genomic DNA by multiplex PCR. Extracted genomic DNA from each cell subset was spread evenly across all wells of several immunoSEQ 96-well plates, with each plate serving as a replicate. Each replicate PCR for sorted subsets received about 210 ng genomic DNA, equal to roughly 33,000 T cell genomes. Purified libraries were measured with a Qubit 3.0 fluorometer, size-checked on a Bioanalyzer 2100, and measured again with the KAPA Library Quantification kit. A separate single-read 150-cycle Illumina NextSeq 550 flow cell was used to sequence each immunoSEQ 96-well plate. As for how the authors treated the data: Because only junctional sequences without quality scores were contained in the immunoSEQ output, filtering matching that applied to full-length reads could not be performed. Sequences were annotated with PyIR, a Python wrapper for IgBLAST v1.9, using IMGT germline references to assign V/J genes and CDR3. Any read was removed if the V/J assignment was weak (E-value above 1e-6), the CDR3 was missing, or the read contained stop codons, out-of-frame junctions, or ambiguous translated residues. V3J clonotypes were defined as sequences sharing the same inferred V gene, J gene, and CDR3 amino acid sequence. Percentage overlap between repertoires was calculated by dividing the number of shared unique clonotypes by the size of the smaller repertoire. RTK rarefaction, the Chao1 estimator, and Recon v2.1 estimates of unobserved clonotypes were used to assess repertoire richness. OLGA was used to compute generation probabilities for all TCRbeta clonotypes that the gDNA method yielded from a handful of donors. TCRdb took this table from immuneACCESS and kept in-frame rearrangements with V and J called. Such tables lack part of the clones; where checked against another copy, unresolved V genes explain under half of the gap, and the rest is unexplained. The V and J calls and clone size are taken from that table; D and trimming were inferred from the DNA. Recorded for this sample are approximately 980,000 clones; less than 85% of them occurred a single time. The ten largest clones add up to approximately 1.5% of the sample.

This sequence originates from a man younger than 30 in good health. This chain is built from TRBV5-1 and TRBJ2-7; the D region possibly corresponds to TRBD2 (6 bases align). Sequencing was carried out using memory CD4+ T cells sorted from blood. Sample cell subset or site, as interpreted from the label and publication: CD45RA-negative fraction. The sequence in DNA is TGCGCCAGCAGCTTTCAGGAGGGGCCCTACGAGCAGTACTTC. Protein translation: CASSFQEGPYEQYF. This CDR3, with the reference TRBV5-1 and TRBJ2-7 proteins standing in past its ends, gives the full variable domain KAGVTQTPRYLIKTRGQQVTLSCSPISGHRSVSWYQQTPGQGLQFLFEYFSETQRNKGNFPGRFSGRQFSNSRSEMNVSTLELGDSALYLCASSFQEGPYEQYFGPGTRLTVT.